Listed below are T cell receptor beta chains from one sample, sequenced in a study of identical twins. TCRdb re-derived calls from the 5' RACE reads in MiXCR, one entry per CDR3 protein. The table lists some 460,000 distinct CDR3 sequences, approximately 14% of them singletons. This sample also belongs to another study, concerning yellow fever vaccine responses in identical twins.

The sequenced sample was CD4+ T cells sorted from blood. Receptors originate from a woman aged 18-35 years in good health. CDR3s include the opening cysteine and the closing phenylalanine or tryptophan. The order of the fields is D gene, J gene, V gene, clone size, CDR3 protein, CDR3 DNA. D genes are given only for firm matches. Not every row has a clone size; where given, it reads once, few, many or a size class.

d_call: -; j_call: TRBJ2-7; v_call: TRBV6-2/TRBV6-3; clone_size: -; cdr3_aa: CASSFSLGTYEQYF; cdr3_nt: TGTGCCAGCAGTTTTTCCCTCGGAACCTACGAGCAGTACTTC
d_call: -; j_call: TRBJ2-2; v_call: TRBV14; clone_size: -; cdr3_aa: CASSPFDRTRTGELFF; cdr3_nt: TGTGCCAGCAGCCCCTTTGATAGGACAAGAACCGGGGAGCTGTTTTTT
d_call: -; j_call: TRBJ1-2; v_call: TRBV19; clone_size: few; cdr3_aa: CASTGGGGDLYGYTF; cdr3_nt: TGTGCCAGTACCGGGGGAGGAGGAGACCTCTATGGCTACACCTTC
d_call: -; j_call: TRBJ1-1; v_call: TRBV20-1; clone_size: few; cdr3_aa: CSSGQNTEAFF; cdr3_nt: TGCAGTTCCGGACAGAACACTGAAGCTTTCTTT
d_call: TRBD1; j_call: TRBJ2-3; v_call: TRBV24-1; clone_size: -; cdr3_aa: CATSGQGSTDTQYF; cdr3_nt: TGTGCCACCTCCGGACAGGGAAGCACAGATACGCAGTATTTT
d_call: TRBD1; j_call: TRBJ2-2; v_call: TRBV20-1; clone_size: few; cdr3_aa: CSARDPGQGNTGELFF; cdr3_nt: TGCAGTGCTAGAGATCCGGGACAGGGGAACACCGGGGAGCTGTTTTTT
d_call: TRBD2; j_call: TRBJ2-2; v_call: TRBV27; clone_size: -; cdr3_aa: CASSFFGLAGGFAGELFF; cdr3_nt: TGTGCCAGCAGTTTTTTTGGACTAGCGGGGGGGTTTGCCGGGGAGCTGTTTTTT
d_call: TRBD2; j_call: TRBJ2-2; v_call: TRBV29-1; clone_size: few; cdr3_aa: CSAGTSGNTGELFF; cdr3_nt: TGCAGCGCAGGGACTAGCGGGAACACCGGGGAGCTGTTTTTT
d_call: -; j_call: TRBJ2-7; v_call: TRBV7-2; clone_size: few; cdr3_aa: CASSLGAGVVEEQYF; cdr3_nt: TGTGCCAGCAGCCTAGGAGCAGGGGTCGTGGAAGAGCAGTACTTC
d_call: TRBD1; j_call: TRBJ2-7; v_call: TRBV27; clone_size: few; cdr3_aa: CASSLSPGGAYEQYF; cdr3_nt: TGTGCCAGCAGTTTATCCCCAGGGGGCGCGTACGAGCAGTACTTC
d_call: -; j_call: TRBJ2-3; v_call: TRBV9; clone_size: -; cdr3_aa: CASSRSPTDTQYF; cdr3_nt: TGTGCCAGCAGCCGTTCGCCTACAGATACGCAGTATTTT
d_call: -; j_call: TRBJ2-1; v_call: TRBV6-1; clone_size: few; cdr3_aa: CASSAPKSSYNEQFF; cdr3_nt: TGTGCCAGCAGTGCTCCAAAGAGCTCCTACAATGAGCAGTTCTTC
d_call: -; j_call: TRBJ2-5; v_call: TRBV20-1; clone_size: -; cdr3_aa: CSARFRAGEETQYF; cdr3_nt: TGCAGTGCTAGGTTTCGGGCAGGGGAGGAGACCCAGTACTTC
d_call: TRBD1; j_call: TRBJ2-1; v_call: TRBV4-3; clone_size: few; cdr3_aa: CASSQGPLGQGNEQFF; cdr3_nt: TGCGCCAGCAGCCAAGGACCCTTGGGACAGGGGAATGAGCAGTTCTTC
d_call: -; j_call: TRBJ2-2; v_call: TRBV9; clone_size: -; cdr3_aa: CASSELATQGELFF; cdr3_nt: TGTGCCAGCAGCGAGCTAGCCACCCAGGGGGAGCTGTTTTTT
d_call: -; j_call: TRBJ2-6; v_call: TRBV11-2; clone_size: few; cdr3_aa: CASSLEADRLESWANVLTF; cdr3_nt: TGTGCCAGCAGCTTAGAGGCTGACAGGCTAGAATCGTGGGCCAACGTCCTGACTTTC
d_call: -; j_call: TRBJ1-2; v_call: TRBV7-2; clone_size: few; cdr3_aa: CASSLAPDWGSYTF; cdr3_nt: TGTGCCAGCAGCTTAGCCCCCGATTGGGGGAGCTACACCTTC
d_call: TRBD2; j_call: TRBJ2-3; v_call: TRBV29-1; clone_size: -; cdr3_aa: CSVGLAGRGTDTQYF; cdr3_nt: TGCAGCGTTGGGCTAGCGGGTAGGGGCACAGATACGCAGTATTTT
d_call: TRBD2; j_call: TRBJ2-5; v_call: TRBV6-1; clone_size: few; cdr3_aa: CASRRTSGGHWETQYF; cdr3_nt: TGTGCCAGCAGACGGACTAGCGGGGGTCACTGGGAGACCCAGTACTTC
d_call: -; j_call: TRBJ2-1; v_call: TRBV3-1; clone_size: few; cdr3_aa: CASSQGSGEQFF; cdr3_nt: TGTGCCAGCAGCCAAGGGAGCGGAGAGCAGTTCTTC
d_call: -; j_call: TRBJ1-5; v_call: TRBV9; clone_size: many; cdr3_aa: CASSRDNNQPQHF; cdr3_nt: TGTGCCAGCTCCCGGGACAACAATCAGCCCCAGCATTTT
d_call: -; j_call: TRBJ2-7; v_call: TRBV9; clone_size: few; cdr3_aa: CASSPHFGGGIEQYF; cdr3_nt: TGTGCCAGCAGCCCCCACTTCGGAGGGGGCATCGAGCAGTACTTC
d_call: -; j_call: TRBJ2-2; v_call: TRBV5-1; clone_size: -; cdr3_aa: CASSGGQNTGELFF; cdr3_nt: TGCGCCAGCAGCGGAGGACAGAACACCGGGGAGCTGTTTTTT